This passage covers 15 T cell receptor beta chains from one sample sequenced in a study of cytomegalovirus exposure and HLA in healthy donors. The data were produced by immunoSEQ multiplex PCR, yet TCRdb's version contains in-frame clones alone and is incomplete. Here the sample spans 100,000 to 150,000 clones, roughly 89% being singletons. Sequencing input: PBMCs. The receptors derive from a young woman in good health and CMV-seronegative.

The V call is TRBV28, the J call TRBJ1-4; D gene ambiguous. The V and J ends lost 10 bases and 11 bases respectively, with 17 bases between them. The CDR3 totals 12 residues. Germline V gene data show CDR1 as MDHEN and CDR2 as SYDVKM. The CDR3 region has the DNA TGTGCCACCCGTCCTTTCCTGGAGAAACTGTTTTTT. Translated: CATRPFLEKLFF. Combining the CDR3 with reference TRBV28 and TRBJ1-4 gives the whole variable domain DVKVTQSSRYLVKRTGEKVFLECVQDMDHENMFWYRQDPGLGLRLIYFSYDVKMKEKGDIPEGYSVSREKKERFSLILESASTNQTSMYLCATRPFLEKLFFGSGTQLSVL.

The rearrangement links TRBV28 to TRBJ1-1; possibly TRBD1 for D (5 bases). The CDR3 consists of 12 residues. Deletions cut 6 bases from V and 8 bases from J, with 13 bases between. Per the germline V gene, CDR1 is MDHEN and CDR2 is SYDVKM. CDR3 amino acids: CASRNQGSEAFF. The CDR3 coding sequence is TGTGCCAGCAGAAACCAGGGTTCCGAAGCTTTCTTT. The variable domain in full, with the rest retrieved from reference TRBV28 and TRBJ1-1, is DVKVTQSSRYLVKRTGEKVFLECVQDMDHENMFWYRQDPGLGLRLIYFSYDVKMKEKGDIPEGYSVSREKKERFSLILESASTNQTSMYLCASRNQGSEAFFGQGTRLTVV.

The V and J genes are TRBV19 and TRBJ2-1; TRBD2 matches at 15 bases. The CDR3 is 17 amino acids. The germline V gene has CDR1 LNHDA and CDR2 SQIVND (reference sequence). V lost 3 bases and J lost 2; bases outside the gene matches: 2. CDR3 protein: CASSMRTSGRAYNEQFF. CDR3 DNA: TGTGCCAGTAGTATGCGGACTAGCGGGAGGGCCTACAATGAGCAGTTCTTC.

The DNA of the CDR3 is TGCGCCAGCAGCCCAGGACTAGCGGGGGTCAACACCGGGGAGCTGTTTTTT. Protein product: CASSPGLAGVNTGELFF. The chain joins TRBV10-2 to TRBJ2-2; TRBD2 agrees at 13 bases. Trimming removed 6 bases from V and 2 bases from J; junction bases left unmatched: 6. The CDR3 consists of 17 residues. Germline V gives CDR1 WSHSY, CDR2 SAAADI.

The sample holds one count of this clone. The chain links TRBV5-1 to TRBJ2-3; TRBD2 agrees at 13 bases. There are 17 residues in the CDR3. CDR1 is SGHRS and CDR2 is YFSETQ in the germline V gene. Trimming took 0 bases from V and 3 from J; bases not matched to a gene: 4. CDR3 region: CASSLAGTSGMTDTQYF. The CDR3 nucleotides read TGCGCCAGCAGCTTGGCGGGGACTAGCGGGATGACAGATACGCAGTATTTT.

The V gene is TRBV19, the J gene TRBJ1-2; D is unclear. This CDR3 has 14 amino acids. V was clipped by 7 bases and J by 7 bases, with 19 bases between them. The V gene's germline CDR1 is LNHDA and CDR2 SQIVND (reference sequence). CDR3 amino acids: CASKRYPSKSGYTF. The CDR3, as DNA: TGTGCCAGTAAGAGATACCCGAGTAAGAGTGGCTACACCTTC.

The chain has TRBV30 and TRBJ2-1; 14 bases match TRBD2. Germline assignment: CDR1 GTSNPN and CDR2 SVGIG (reference sequence). This CDR3 has 15 amino acids. The J segment lost 8 bases and the V segment lost 1 base, leaving 4 bases of the junction unmatched. CDR3 sequence reads: CAWSATSGRAYEQFF. The CDR3 DNA sequence: TGTGCCTGGAGTGCGACTAGCGGGAGGGCCTATGAGCAGTTCTTC.

The rearrangement links TRBV2 to TRBJ2-3, with D maybe TRBD1 (6 bases). The CDR3 has 15 residues. Trimming removed 6 bases from V and 0 bases from J, with 13 bases in between. The germline CDR1 and CDR2 sequences are SNHLY and FYNNEI. In DNA, the CDR3 is TGTGCCAGCAGACCACAGGGTTTAAGCACAGATACGCAGTATTTT. This gives the protein CASRPQGLSTDTQYF.

CDR3 DNA: TGTGCCAGCAGTTTATTCGGGAGGGGGGTCATGAACACTGAAGCTTTCTTT. Translated, it gives CASSLFGRGVMNTEAFF. The chain has TRBV28 and TRBJ1-1; D possibly corresponds to TRBD1 (6 bases). Trimming left V 1 base short and J 0 bases short, with 15 bases between. The germline V gene has CDR1 MDHEN and CDR2 SYDVKM. The length of the CDR3 is 17 residues.

This clone was counted once. V is TRBV5-1 and J is TRBJ1-4; no clear D. CDR1 SGHRS and CDR2 YFSETQ come from the germline V gene. V gave up 5 bases and J gave up 8 bases, with 13 bases separating them. The CDR3 extends over 13 amino acids. CDR3 bases: TGCGCCAGCAGGTCAGACGGGGAGGAAAAACTGTTTTTT. This translates into CASRSDGEEKLFF.

The CDR3 here is CASSLHREQTQYF. Written as DNA, the CDR3 is TGTGCCAGCAGCCTACACAGGGAGCAGACCCAGTACTTC. The chain links TRBV7-8 to TRBJ2-5, with D perhaps TRBD1 (6 bases). Germline CDR1 reads SGHVS; CDR2 reads FQNEAQ. The CDR3 covers 13 residues. Trimming took 5 bases from V and 6 from J, leaving 13 bases between them.

Written as DNA, the CDR3 is TGTGCCAGCAGCACAGGGTACTCCTACGAGCAGTACTTC. Translating gives CASSTGYSYEQYF. The chain is built from TRBV13 and TRBJ2-7; maybe TRBD1 (6 bases). V lost 5 bases, J lost 0 bases, and 8 bases lay in between. The CDR3 has 13 residues. CDR1 is PRHDT and CDR2 is FYEKMQ in the germline V gene (reference sequence).

This rearrangement joins TRBV18 to TRBJ1-1; 11 bases match TRBD1. The CDR3 extends over 15 amino acids. V lost 3 bases and J lost 3; bases outside the gene matches: 3. Germline CDR1 and CDR2: KGHSH and LQKENI. The CDR3 here is CASSPGQGAYTEAFF. The CDR3 DNA reads as TGTGCCAGCTCACCTGGACAGGGGGCCTACACTGAAGCTTTCTTT.

The gene calls are TRBV7-9 and TRBJ2-6; the D gene is possibly TRBD1 (6 bases). Trimming removed 0 bases from V and 1 base from J, with 16 bases in between. The CDR3 loop spans 19 amino acids. Germline values: CDR1 SEHNR, CDR2 FQNEAQ (reference sequence). In DNA form, the CDR3 reads TGTGCCAGCAGCTTAGCGTCGGACAGTCTTTCTTCTGGGGCCAACGTCCTGACTTTC. It codes for CASSLASDSLSSGANVLTF.

This rearrangement joins TRBV30 to TRBJ1-2; perhaps TRBD1 as D (6 bases). There are 19 residues in the CDR3. The ends were cut back, 0 bases at V and 4 bases at J, with 27 bases in the middle. Germline CDR1 GTSNPN, CDR2 SVGIG (reference sequence). This CDR3 reads CAWSVSLLTGTLGPYGYTF. The CDR3 DNA reads TGTGCCTGGAGTGTTTCCCTCTTGACAGGCACACTGGGCCCCTATGGCTACACCTTC.